The rows below give T cell receptor beta chains drawn from one sample of a study of TIL therapy for anti-PD-1-resistant metastatic lung cancer. Data came from immunoSEQ multiplex PCR; TCRdb stores just in-frame clones and leaves some out. The table includes fewer than 65,000 clones, around four fifths detected once. The starting material was blood, obtained at baseline. The receptor set was obtained from a person between 25 and 80 years old with non-small cell lung cancer. CDR3s include the opening cysteine and the closing phenylalanine or tryptophan. D genes are given only for firm matches. The listing skips clone size in some rows; elsewhere it reads once, few, many or a size class.

clone_size	v_call	d_call	j_call	cdr3_nt	cdr3_aa
once	TRBV11-2	TRBD2	TRBJ2-3	TGTGCCAGCAGAGGCTGGTCGACTAGCGGGATTCTCACAGATACGCAGTATTTT	CASRGWSTSGILTDTQYF
NA	TRBV5-6	TRBD2	TRBJ2-1	TGTGCCAGCAGCTTGGGATGGCTAGCGGGTATCTACAATGAGCAGTTCTTC	CASSLGWLAGIYNEQFF
NA	TRBV5-1	NA	TRBJ2-5	TGCGCCAGCAGCTTGGCCGGTCAGAAAGAGACCCAGTACTTC	CASSLAGQKETQYF
NA	TRBV4-3	TRBD1	TRBJ1-3	TGCGCCAGCAGCCAATCGACAGGGTCCGCTGGAAACACCATATATTTT	CASSQSTGSAGNTIYF
NA	TRBV4-1	TRBD2	TRBJ2-1	TGCGCCAGCAGCCAAATACAACCGAGGCTAGCGGGAGGGCCGAGGCTCGACAATGAGCAGTTCTTC	CASSQIQPRLAGGPRLDNEQFF
NA	TRBV11-1	NA	TRBJ2-1	TGTGCCAGCAGCCTTAGGTGGAGCTCCTACAATGAGCAGTTCTTC	CASSLRWSSYNEQFF
NA	TRBV7-2	NA	TRBJ1-5	TGTGCCAGCAGCTTAGGCGGGACCCTAAATCAGCCCCAGCATTTT	CASSLGGTLNQPQHF
NA	TRBV11-2	NA	TRBJ2-1	TGTGCCAGCAGCTTAGGGGCCGGGTATGAGCAGTTCTTC	CASSLGAGYEQFF
NA	TRBV6-6	NA	TRBJ2-7	TGTGCCAGCAGGAATCATAGGGACTCCTACGAGCAGTACTTC	CASRNHRDSYEQYF
NA	TRBV5-4	TRBD2	TRBJ2-3	TGTGCCAGCAGCCAGATTAGCGGGGAGGGGGGAGATACGCAGTATTTT	CASSQISGEGGDTQYF
NA	TRBV29-1	NA	TRBJ2-7	TGCAGCGTTGAGTCGGGATCATTCTACGAGCAGTACTTC	CSVESGSFYEQYF
NA	TRBV6-5	NA	TRBJ2-7	TGTGCCACTTCCCGGGGGTCGAAAGAGCAGTACTTC	CATSRGSKEQYF
NA	TRBV10-2	TRBD1	TRBJ1-2	TGCGCCAGCAGTGAGTCGGGACCGGGACAGGCGAACTTCTATGGCTACACCTTC	CASSESGPGQANFYGYTF
few	TRBV6-5	NA	TRBJ2-1	TGTGCCAGCAGTTACTCGTGGGGGTACAATGAGCAGTTCTTC	CASSYSWGYNEQFF
once	TRBV5-4	TRBD1	TRBJ2-1	TGTGCCAGCAGCTTGCCAGGGGGCCTCCGCTACAATGAGCAGTTCTTC	CASSLPGGLRYNEQFF
once	TRBV7-6	NA	TRBJ1-5	TGTGCCAGCAGCTTAGGGGAGACCAATCAGCCCCAGCATTTT	CASSLGETNQPQHF
NA	TRBV12-3/TRBV12-4	NA	TRBJ1-5	TGTGCCAGCAGTGGGATCCCGAATCAGCCCCAGCATTTT	CASSGIPNQPQHF
NA	TRBV24-1	NA	TRBJ2-5	TGTGCCACCAGTGATCGTGCCTTTCACGGAAGCGAGACCCAGTACTTC	CATSDRAFHGSETQYF
NA	TRBV10-2	NA	TRBJ2-7	TGCGCCAGCAGTGGTTCCTACGAGCAGTACTTC	CASSGSYEQYF
NA	TRBV5-1	TRBD2	TRBJ2-2	TGCGCCAGCAGACCTCCGGGACTAGAAGACACCGGGGAGCTGTTTTTT	CASRPPGLEDTGELFF
NA	TRBV5-5	NA	TRBJ1-6	TGTGCCAGCAGTTCAGGGTGGAATTCACCCCTCCACTTT	CASSSGWNSPLHF
once	TRBV7-3	TRBD1	TRBJ2-5	TGTGCCAGCAGCAAAACAGGGGGAGGAGAGACCCAGTACTTC	CASSKTGGGETQYF
NA	TRBV10-2	NA	TRBJ1-6	TGCGCCAGCAGACAAGGGGAAGGTTCACCCCTCCACTTT	CASRQGEGSPLHF
NA	TRBV10-3	NA	TRBJ2-5	TGTGCCATCAGTGAGTCTACAGGATACCAAGAGACCCAGTACTTC	CAISESTGYQETQYF
NA	TRBV7-6	TRBD1	TRBJ2-5	TGTGCCAGCAGCCCACTACCTCGGACAGGCCTACCGACCCAGTACTTC	CASSPLPRTGLPTQYF
once	TRBV24-1	NA	TRBJ2-1	TGTGCCACCAGTCCCGGTCTGGTGGGAAACAATGAGCAGTTCTTC	CATSPGLVGNNEQFF
few	TRBV3-1/TRBV3-2	NA	TRBJ1-1	TGTGCCAGCAGCCAAGATAGTTTGGCTTTCTTT	CASSQDSLAFF
NA	TRBV18	NA	TRBJ1-2	TGTGCCAGCTCACCAACGGACGCCGACGGCGGCTACACCTTC	CASSPTDADGGYTF
NA	TRBV29-1	TRBD1	TRBJ1-2	TGCAGCGTTGAATGGCGATTTTCAGGGGGCGACCCAGCCGCACTCCAGCCGCAAAACTATGGCTACACCTTC	CSVEWRFSGGDPAALQPQNYGYTF
few	TRBV3-1/TRBV3-2	NA	TRBJ1-1	TGTGCCAGCAGCCAAGAGGGTTGGGTCACTGAAGCTTTCTTT	CASSQEGWVTEAFF
NA	TRBV29-1	NA	TRBJ1-2	TGCAGCGTTGAAAAAGGGGGATGGGGCTACACCTTC	CSVEKGGWGYTF
NA	TRBV7-9	NA	TRBJ2-1	TGTGCCAGCAGCTTGTCGGGCCACAATGAGCAGTTCTTC	CASSLSGHNEQFF
NA	TRBV29-1	NA	TRBJ2-7	TGCAGCGTTCTTGGCCCAGGGGATGGTGAGCAGTACTTC	CSVLGPGDGEQYF
NA	TRBV7-2	NA	TRBJ2-5	TGTGCCAGCAGCTACTCACGACAAGAGACCCAGTACTTC	CASSYSRQETQYF
few	TRBV28	NA	TRBJ1-2	TGTGCCAGCAGTTTATGGGGGGCCGAGGGCTACACCTTC	CASSLWGAEGYTF
NA	TRBV30	NA	TRBJ1-5	TGTGCCTGGACGGCAAACATAATGGGACAGCCCCAGCATTTT	CAWTANIMGQPQHF
once	TRBV7-2	TRBD2	TRBJ2-1	TGTGCCAGCAGCTCACCTCAGCGGGGGGGCTACAATGAGCAGTTCTTC	CASSSPQRGGYNEQFF
NA	TRBV24-1	NA	TRBJ2-6	TGTGCCACCCTGGAGTCTGGGGCCAACGTCCTGACTTTC	CATLESGANVLTF
NA	TRBV6-5	NA	TRBJ2-6	TGTGCCAGCGGTCCCCCGGGGACTGGGGCCAACGTCCTGACTTTC	CASGPPGTGANVLTF
NA	TRBV11-2	NA	TRBJ2-3	TGTGCCAGCAGCCACCCCAGGGGGGGAGATACGCAGTATTTT	CASSHPRGGDTQYF